Below, 8 T cell receptor beta chains from the same sample are listed, as sequenced in a study of blood T cell repertoires in COVID-19. Produced via immunoSEQ multiplex PCR; TCRdb's table is partial and in-frame only. The sample consists of approximately 210,000 clones, around 89% of them appearing once. The sample was peripheral blood. The receptors originated from a woman aged 40 to 50 with acute or convalescent COVID-19.

V is TRBV4-1 and J is TRBJ1-2; 8 nucleotides align to TRBD1. Germline CDR1 MGHRA, CDR2 YSYEKL. J lost 3 bases, V lost 4 bases, and 10 bases had no gene match. This CDR3 has 16 residues. The CDR3 DNA reads TGCGCCAGCAGCCGAGGCCGACAGGGGCGGGACTATGGCTACACCTTC. Translating gives CASSRGRQGRDYGYTF.

The genes are TRBV10-3 and TRBJ2-3; 8 bases line up with TRBD2. Germline assignment: CDR1 ENHRY and CDR2 SYGVKD. This CDR3 comprises 15 residues. V shed 3 bases, J shed 7 bases, and the junction held 9 bases outside the gene matches. The CDR3 spells CAISDSRGGANTQYF. CDR3 DNA sequence: TGTGCCATCAGTGACAGCCGGGGGGGTGCGAATACGCAGTATTTT.

The J gene is TRBJ2-3, the V gene TRBV30, with 9 bases lining up with TRBD2. The CDR3 is 15 amino acids. The V gene's germline CDR1 is GTSNPN and CDR2 SVGIG (reference sequence). V gave up 1 base and J gave up 2 bases; unmatched junction bases: 4. Here the CDR3 reads CAWSGGLALTDTQYF. CDR3 bases: TGTGCCTGGAGTGGGGGACTAGCCCTCACAGATACGCAGTATTTT. The full variable domain, completed using reference TRBV30 and TRBJ2-3, is SQTIHQWPATLVQPVGSPLSLECTVEGTSNPNLYWYRQAAGRGLQLLFYSVGIGQISSEVPQNLSASRPQDRQFILSSKKLLLSDSGFYLCAWSGGLALTDTQYFGPGTRLTVL.

This sequence joins TRBV5-6 and TRBJ1-2; tentatively, D is TRBD1 (6 bases). Germline V CDR1 and CDR2: SGHDT, YYEEEE. This CDR3 region has 15 residues. V gave up 0 bases and J gave up 4 bases, with 13 bases separating them. The CDR3 protein is CASSLGTAPLYGYTF. CDR3 nucleotide sequence: TGTGCCAGCAGCTTGGGGACAGCTCCGCTCTATGGCTACACCTTC.

The rearrangement uses TRBV14 and TRBJ1-2; unclear D gene. The ends were cut back, 2 bases at V and 8 bases at J, with 6 bases in the middle. Germline loops: CDR1 SGHDN, CDR2 FVKESK. The length of the CDR3 is 11 residues. CDR3 DNA sequence: TGTGCCAGCAGCCAATACAGCGGCTACACCTTC. This translates into CASSQYSGYTF.

V usage is TRBV6-2 or TRBV6-3 and J usage is TRBJ1-2; TRBD1 might be the D (6 bases). V was cut by 5 bases and J by 0 bases, with 16 bases left in between. The CDR3 has 16 residues. CDR1 is MNHEY, CDR2 SVGEGT, per germline. CDR3 region: CASSPLGGTPNYGYTF. DNA of the CDR3: TGTGCCAGCAGTCCCTTAGGGGGAACTCCTAACTATGGCTACACCTTC.

CDR3 sequence (DNA): TGTGCTAGTGTTTCGCCCTTAAGGGGGCAAGAGGAGTGGGGATATAGCAATCAGCCCCAGCATTTT. It encodes CASVSPLRGQEEWGYSNQPQHF. This chain joins TRBV12-5 and TRBJ1-5; TRBD1 matches 7 bases. Trimming cost V 7 bases and J 0 bases; bases outside gene matches: 27. This CDR3 is built from 22 residues. Germline CDR1 is LGHNT and CDR2 is FRNRAP.

The chain recombines TRBV12-5 with TRBJ1-1; unclear D gene. The V gene's germline CDR1 is LGHNT and CDR2 FRNRAP. The CDR3 covers 13 residues. With 0 bases removed from V and 6 bases from J, the gap between germline ends came to 8 bases. The CDR3 coding sequence is TGTGCTAGTGGTTTGGTTGGGCAGGCTGAAGCTTTCTTT. Amino acid sequence: CASGLVGQAEAFF.